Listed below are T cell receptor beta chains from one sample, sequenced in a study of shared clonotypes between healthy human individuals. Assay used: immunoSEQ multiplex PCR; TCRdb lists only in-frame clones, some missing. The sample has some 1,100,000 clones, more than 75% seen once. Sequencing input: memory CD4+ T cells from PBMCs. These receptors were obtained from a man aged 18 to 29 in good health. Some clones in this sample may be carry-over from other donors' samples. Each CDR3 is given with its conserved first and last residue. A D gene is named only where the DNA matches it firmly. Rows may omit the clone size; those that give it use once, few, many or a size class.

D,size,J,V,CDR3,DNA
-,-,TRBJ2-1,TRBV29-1,CSVEQGGTEQFF,TGCAGCGTTGAACAGGGGGGGACTGAGCAGTTCTTC
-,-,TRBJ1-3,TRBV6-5,CASSRAGSAGNTIYF,TGTGCCAGCAGTAGGGCGGGTAGCGCTGGAAACACCATATATTTT
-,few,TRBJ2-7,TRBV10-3,CAIWWRLTYEQYF,TGTGCCATCTGGTGGCGACTCACCTACGAGCAGTACTTC
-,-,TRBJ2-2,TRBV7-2,CASAITRGVHTGELFF,TGTGCCAGCGCCATCACCCGAGGGGTTCACACCGGGGAGCTGTTTTTT
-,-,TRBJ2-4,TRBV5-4,CASSLGALAKNIQYF,TGTGCCAGCAGCTTGGGAGCGCTAGCCAAAAACATTCAGTACTTC
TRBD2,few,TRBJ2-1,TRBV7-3,CASSLMAGGPERPFEQFF,TGTGCCAGCAGCTTAATGGCGGGAGGGCCGGAGAGACCCTTTGAGCAGTTCTTC
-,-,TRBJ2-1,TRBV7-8,CASSQGLNEQFF,TGTGCCAGCAGCCAAGGGCTCAATGAGCAGTTCTTC
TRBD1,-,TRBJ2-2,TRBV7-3,CASSRQGASGELFF,TGTGCCAGCAGCCGACAGGGGGCATCCGGGGAGCTGTTTTTT
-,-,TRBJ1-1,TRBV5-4,CASSLAGEAFF,TGTGCCAGCAGCTTGGCAGGGGAGGCTTTCTTT
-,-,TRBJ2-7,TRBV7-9,CASSLESWSSYEQYF,TGTGCCAGCAGCTTAGAGAGCTGGAGCTCCTACGAGCAGTACTTC
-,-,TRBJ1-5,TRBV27,CASSSLIEGSNQPQHF,TGTGCCAGCAGTTCCCTTATAGAAGGGTCTAACCAGCCCCAGCATTTT
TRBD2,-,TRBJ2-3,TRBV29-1,CSVPGSGSLLTDTQYF,TGCAGCGTTCCAGGTAGCGGGAGTCTTCTCACAGATACGCAGTATTTT
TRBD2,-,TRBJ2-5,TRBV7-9,CASSLGMTSGRKETQYF,TGTGCCAGCAGCTTAGGCATGACTAGCGGGAGAAAAGAGACCCAGTACTTC
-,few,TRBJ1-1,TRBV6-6,CASSYSGGRTEAFF,TGTGCCAGCAGTTACTCAGGGGGAAGAACTGAAGCTTTCTTT
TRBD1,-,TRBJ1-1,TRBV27,CASRRDRQNTEAFF,TGTGCCAGCAGGCGGGACAGGCAAAACACTGAAGCTTTCTTT
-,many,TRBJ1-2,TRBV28,CASSNVGGLSNYGYTF,TGTGCCAGCAGTAATGTCGGAGGCCTCTCTAACTATGGCTACACCTTC
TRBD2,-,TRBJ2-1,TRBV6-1,CASSGGLAAYNEQFF,TGTGCCAGCAGTGGTGGGCTAGCGGCATACAATGAGCAGTTCTTC
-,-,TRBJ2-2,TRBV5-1,CASSSQGTEAGELFF,TGCGCCAGCAGCTCGCAGGGGACGGAGGCCGGGGAGCTGTTTTTT
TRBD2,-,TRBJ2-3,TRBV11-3,CASSPGAGGPTDTQYF,TGTGCCAGCAGCCCTGGGGCGGGAGGCCCCACAGATACGCAGTATTTT
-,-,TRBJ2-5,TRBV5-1,CASSALAAETQYF,TGCGCCAGCAGCGCACTAGCAGCGGAGACCCAGTACTTC
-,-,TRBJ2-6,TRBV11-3,CASSLESGKTGANVLTF,TGTGCCAGCAGCTTAGAATCAGGGAAAACCGGGGCCAACGTCCTGACTTTC
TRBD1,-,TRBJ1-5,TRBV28,CASSFRQGAGQPQHF,TGTGCCAGCAGTTTTCGACAGGGAGCCGGTCAGCCCCAGCATTTT
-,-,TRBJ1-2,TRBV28,CASSLGRTDYGYTF,TGTGCCAGCAGTTTAGGCCGGACGGACTATGGCTACACCTTC
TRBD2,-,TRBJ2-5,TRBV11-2,CASSLGGLAGKETQYF,TGTGCCAGCAGCTTAGGGGGACTAGCAGGGAAAGAGACCCAGTACTTC
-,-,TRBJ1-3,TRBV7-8,CASSLERYSGNTIYF,TGTGCCAGCAGCTTAGAACGATACTCTGGAAACACCATATATTTT
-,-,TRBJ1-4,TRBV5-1,CASSSGQSNEKLFF,TGCGCCAGCAGCTCGGGACAAAGTAATGAAAAACTGTTTTTT
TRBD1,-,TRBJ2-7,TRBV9,CASSADPGQALYF,TGTGCCAGCAGCGCTGACCCGGGACAGGCGCTGTACTTC
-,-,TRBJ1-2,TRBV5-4,CASMAWEVAFYGYTF,TGTGCCAGCATGGCCTGGGAGGTGGCTTTCTATGGCTACACCTTC
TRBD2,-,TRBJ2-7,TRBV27,CASSLGGTSPYEQYF,TGTGCCAGCAGTTTGGGGGGGACTAGTCCTTACGAGCAGTACTTC
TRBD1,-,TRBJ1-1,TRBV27,CASRPTDRGAAFF,TGTGCCAGCCGTCCAACGGACAGGGGAGCAGCTTTCTTT
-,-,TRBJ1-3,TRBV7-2,CASRAGAVPGNTIYF,TGTGCCAGCAGAGCAGGGGCCGTGCCTGGAAACACCATATATTTT
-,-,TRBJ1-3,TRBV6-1,CASSPGSSSGNTIYF,TGTGCCAGCAGTCCCGGGTCCTCTTCTGGAAACACCATATATTTT
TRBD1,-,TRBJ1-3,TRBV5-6,CASSLSPFTGAGNTIYF,TGTGCCAGCAGCTTGAGTCCTTTCACAGGGGCTGGAAACACCATATATTTT
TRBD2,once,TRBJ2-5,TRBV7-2,CASSLIAGGGTQYF,TGTGCCAGCAGCTTGATAGCGGGAGGTGGGACCCAGTACTTC
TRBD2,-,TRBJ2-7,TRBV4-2,CASSQTATSDYSGEQYF,TGTGCCAGCAGCCAAACCGCGACTAGCGATTATTCGGGCGAGCAGTACTTC
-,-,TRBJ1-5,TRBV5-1,CASSLVPNGNQPQHF,TGCGCCAGCAGCTTGGTTCCCAACGGCAATCAGCCCCAGCATTTT
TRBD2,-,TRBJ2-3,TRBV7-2,CASSLRLAGESDTQYF,TGTGCCAGCAGCTTGAGACTAGCGGGAGAGTCAGATACGCAGTATTTT
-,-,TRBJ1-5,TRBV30,CAWSRQYNQPQHF,TGTGCCTGGAGTCGACAGTACAATCAGCCCCAGCATTTT
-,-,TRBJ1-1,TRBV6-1,CASSETVTGTEAFF,TGTGCCAGCAGTGAGACGGTGACGGGCACTGAAGCTTTCTTT
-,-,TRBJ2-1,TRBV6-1,CASRSQGVEFF,TGTGCCAGCAGGTCACAGGGAGTGGAGTTCTTC
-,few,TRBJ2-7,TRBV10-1,CASSESGSYEQYF,TGCGCCAGCAGTGAGTCCGGCAGCTACGAGCAGTACTTC
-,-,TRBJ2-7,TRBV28,CASSLGTSGSYEQYF,TGTGCCAGCAGTTTGGGAACTAGTGGGAGCTACGAGCAGTACTTC
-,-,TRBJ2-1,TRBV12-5,CASGLAGVYNEQFF,TGTGCTAGTGGTTTGGCGGGAGTCTACAATGAGCAGTTCTTC
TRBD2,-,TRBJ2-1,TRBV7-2,CASSLGGLAGINEQFF,TGTGCCAGCAGCTTAGGGGGACTAGCGGGCATCAATGAGCAGTTCTTC
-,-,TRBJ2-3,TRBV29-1,CSVCGGPSTDTQYF,TGCAGCGTTTGTGGGGGTCCTAGCACAGATACGCAGTATTTT
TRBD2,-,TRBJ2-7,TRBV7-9,CASSLAGTRNHEQYF,TGTGCCAGCAGCTTAGCGGGGACTAGAAACCACGAGCAGTACTTC
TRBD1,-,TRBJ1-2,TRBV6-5,CASSRTGGHSYGYTF,TGTGCCAGCAGTCGGACAGGGGGCCACTCCTATGGCTACACCTTC
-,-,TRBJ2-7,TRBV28,CASSTRGIGSYEQYF,TGTGCCAGCAGCACGAGGGGAATCGGGAGCTACGAGCAGTACTTC
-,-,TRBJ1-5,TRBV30,CAWSGTMANQPQHF,TGTGCCTGGAGCGGCACGATGGCGAATCAGCCTCAGCATTTT
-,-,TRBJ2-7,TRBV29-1,CSVGRGFTYEQYF,TGCAGCGTTGGGCGAGGTTTCACCTACGAGCAGTACTTC
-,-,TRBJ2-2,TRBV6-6,CASSRGQVDTGELFF,TGTGCCAGCAGCCGTGGCCAGGTCGACACCGGGGAGCTGTTTTTT
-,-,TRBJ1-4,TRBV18,CATSSALNEKLFF,TGTGCCACCTCGTCAGCCTTAAATGAAAAACTGTTTTTT
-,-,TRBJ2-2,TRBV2,CASSEVSGSTGELFF,TGTGCCAGCAGTGAAGTTTCGGGTTCCACCGGGGAGCTGTTTTTT
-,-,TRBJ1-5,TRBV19,CASSWDHNQPQHF,TGTGCCAGTAGTTGGGACCACAATCAGCCCCAGCATTTT
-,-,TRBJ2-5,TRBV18,CASSPSNTQETQYF,TGTGCCAGCTCACCTAGCAATACCCAAGAGACCCAGTACTTC
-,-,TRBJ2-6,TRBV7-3,CASRGVGANVLTF,TGTGCCAGCAGAGGAGTTGGGGCCAACGTCCTGACTTTC
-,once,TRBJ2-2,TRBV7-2,CASSLLGRQAPNTGELFF,TGTGCCAGCAGCTTATTGGGTCGACAGGCACCGAACACCGGGGAGCTGTTTTTT
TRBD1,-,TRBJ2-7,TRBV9,CASSAQGSFYEQYF,TGTGCCAGCAGCGCACAGGGGTCCTTCTACGAGCAGTACTTC
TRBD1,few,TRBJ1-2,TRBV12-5,CASGPPPGQGVGYTF,TGTGCTAGTGGTCCCCCCCCGGGACAGGGGGTTGGCTACACCTTC
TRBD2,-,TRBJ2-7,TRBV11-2,CASSLTGTRGSYEQYF,TGTGCCAGCAGCTTAACAGGGACTAGAGGGTCCTACGAGCAGTACTTC